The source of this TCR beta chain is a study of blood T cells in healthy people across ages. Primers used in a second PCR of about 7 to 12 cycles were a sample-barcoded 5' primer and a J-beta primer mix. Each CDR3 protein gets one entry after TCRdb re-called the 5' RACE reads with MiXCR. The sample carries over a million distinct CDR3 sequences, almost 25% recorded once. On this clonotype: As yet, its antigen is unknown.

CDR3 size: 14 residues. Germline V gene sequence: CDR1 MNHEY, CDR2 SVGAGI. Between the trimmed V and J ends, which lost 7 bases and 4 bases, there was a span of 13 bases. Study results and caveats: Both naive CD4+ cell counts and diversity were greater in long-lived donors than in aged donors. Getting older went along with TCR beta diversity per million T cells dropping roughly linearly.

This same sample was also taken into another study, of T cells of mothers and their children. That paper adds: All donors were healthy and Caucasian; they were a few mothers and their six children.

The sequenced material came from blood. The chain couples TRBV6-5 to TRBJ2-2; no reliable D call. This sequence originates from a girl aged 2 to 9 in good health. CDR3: CASTLSGATGELFF. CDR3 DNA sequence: TGTGCCAGCACTCTATCCGGAGCCACCGGGGAGCTGTTTTTT.